The next 12 T cell receptor beta chains were all read from a single sample in a study of regulatory and conventional T cells in RAG deficiency. Conventional CD4+ T cells were sorted from blood as CD25-low CD127-high cells. Sequencing used immunoSEQ multiplex PCR; TCRdb keeps in-frame clones, though not all of them. In the table there are more than 35,000 clones, about nine tenths of which are singletons. These data were also filed under a second study, of regulatory T cells. From that second work: The primer mix had 52 TRBV and 13 TRBJ primers.

Material for sequencing was CD4+ effector T cells sorted from blood. These receptors all come from a human donor in good health.

DNA for the CDR3: TGCGCCAGCAGCTTGGATCTGGATCAGCCCCAGCATTTT. Encoded protein: CASSLDLDQPQHF. The rearrangement links TRBV5-1 to TRBJ1-5, with D uncertain. This CDR3 has 13 residues. V was clipped by 0 bases and J by 5 bases, with 6 bases between them. Looked up from germline, CDR1 is SGHRS and CDR2 is YFSETQ.

This rearrangement joins TRBV6-5 to TRBJ2-7, with D perhaps matching TRBD1 or TRBD2 (5 bases each). V lost 5 bases, J lost 0 bases, and 11 bases lay in between. Germline CDR1 MNHEY, CDR2 SVGAGI. The CDR3 is 14 residues long. The CDR3 spells CASSEGPNSYEQYF. The CDR3 DNA sequence: TGTGCCAGCAGTGAGGGACCGAACTCCTACGAGCAGTACTTC.

This chain links TRBV5-1 with TRBJ1-2, with TRBD1 matching over 9 bases. The V segment lost 4 bases and the J segment 8 bases; nucleotides outside the gene matches: 12. CDR3 length equals 15 residues. Germline lookup yields CDR1 SGHRS and CDR2 YFSETQ. In DNA, the CDR3 is TGCGCCAGCAGCATACAGACAGGGGGAAGTGACGGCTACACCTTC. This sequence encodes CASSIQTGGSDGYTF.

CDR3: CASQRGGQETQYF. CDR3 DNA sequence: TGTGCCAGCCAGCGGGGCGGTCAAGAGACCCAGTACTTC. V is TRBV6-5 and J is TRBJ2-5; 7 bases match TRBD2. Germline V gene lookup returns CDR1 MNHEY and CDR2 SVGAGI. The CDR3 loop spans 13 amino acids. The junction had 5 bases not matched to a gene; V was cut back by 8 bases and J by 2 bases.

This chain joins TRBV19 and TRBJ2-2, with D uncertain. The CDR3 loop spans 12 amino acids. V gave up 7 bases and J gave up 4 bases, with 7 bases separating them. Per germline, CDR1 LNHDA and CDR2 SQIVND (reference sequence). DNA of the CDR3: TGTGCCAGTACCCCGGGCACCGGGGAGCTGTTTTTT. This sequence encodes CASTPGTGELFF.

The chain carries TRBV15 and TRBJ2-3, with 7 bases matching TRBD2. V shed 4 bases, J shed 3 bases, and the junction held 13 bases outside the gene matches. Germline CDR1 and CDR2: LNHNV and YYDKDF (reference sequence). There are 17 residues in the CDR3. The CDR3 spells CATSIGAGLGITDTQYF. CDR3 in DNA: TGTGCCACCAGCATTGGGGCCGGACTAGGAATTACAGATACGCAGTATTTT.

This chain links TRBV11-2 with TRBJ2-5, with 8 bases lining up with TRBD2. Germline V gene sequence: CDR1 SGHAT, CDR2 FQNNGV. Trimming cost V 1 base and J 2 bases; bases outside gene matches: 6. This CDR3 comprises 16 residues. The CDR3 bases are TGTGCCAGCAGCTTAGCTCTGTCTAGCGGGCAAGAGACCCAGTACTTC. Amino acids: CASSLALSSGQETQYF.

The chain employs TRBV4-2 and TRBJ2-1; 10 nucleotides align to TRBD2. Germline CDR1 reads LGHNA; CDR2 reads YNFKEQ. V dropped 1 base and J dropped 6; count of bases not matched to a gene: 6. CDR3 size: 16 residues. In nucleotides, the CDR3 is TGTGCCAGCAGCCAAGGGAGCGGGGGGGCCGCCAATGAGCAGTTCTTC. This sequence encodes CASSQGSGGAANEQFF.

The V gene is TRBV11-3, the J gene TRBJ1-5; 7 bases match TRBD1. Unmatched junction bases numbered 22, after V lost 4 bases and J lost 10 bases. This CDR3 contains 18 residues. CDR1 is SGHNT, CDR2 YENEEA, per germline. CDR3 nucleotides: TGTGCCAGCAGCTCATGGGGACAGAGCGGGGGTCAGGACGTCCCCCAGCATTTT. Its protein is CASSSWGQSGGQDVPQHF.

This sequence joins TRBV7-2 and TRBJ1-5; maybe TRBD1 (6 bases). The CDR3 covers 15 residues. The germline gives CDR1 SGHTA, CDR2 FQGNSA. V lost 3 bases and J lost 4, with 13 bases in between. The CDR3 loop is CASSFTGGANQPQHF. CDR3 in DNA: TGTGCCAGCAGCTTCACGGGGGGGGCTAATCAGCCCCAGCATTTT.

This clone has just a few counts. The V call is TRBV19, the J call TRBJ1-5; no clear D gene. The ends were cut back, 5 bases at V and 0 bases at J, with 11 bases in the middle. CDR1 LNHDA and CDR2 SQIVND come from the germline V gene (reference sequence). The CDR3 runs to 15 residues. Here the CDR3 reads CASSRAQSSNQPQHF. The DNA of the CDR3 is TGTGCCAGTAGTCGAGCGCAGAGTAGCAATCAGCCCCAGCATTTT.

About this clone itself: At the DNA level, this CDR3 is encoded by other sequences in the same sample as well. The chain recombines TRBV6-5 with TRBJ2-1; D gene ambiguous. There are 11 residues in the CDR3. Trimming shortened V by 6 bases and J by 7 bases, and 7 bases separated the two germline ends. Germline CDR1 and CDR2: MNHEY and SVGAGI. The CDR3 DNA reads as TGTGCCAGCAGCCAAGGAAATGAGCAGTTCTTC. This gives the protein CASSQGNEQFF.